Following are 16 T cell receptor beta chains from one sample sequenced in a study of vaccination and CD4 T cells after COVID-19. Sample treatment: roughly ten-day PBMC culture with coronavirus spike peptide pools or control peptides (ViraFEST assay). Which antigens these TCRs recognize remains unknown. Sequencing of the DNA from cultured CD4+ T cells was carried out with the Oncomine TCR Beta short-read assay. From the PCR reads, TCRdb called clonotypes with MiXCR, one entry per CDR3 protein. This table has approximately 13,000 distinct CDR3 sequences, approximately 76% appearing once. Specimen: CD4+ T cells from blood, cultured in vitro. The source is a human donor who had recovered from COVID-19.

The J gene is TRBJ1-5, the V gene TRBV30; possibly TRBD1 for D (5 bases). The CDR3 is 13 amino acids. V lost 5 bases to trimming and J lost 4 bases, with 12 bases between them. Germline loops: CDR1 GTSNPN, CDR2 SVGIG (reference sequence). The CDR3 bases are TGTGCCTGGGGGGGGGTTAATAATCAGCCCCAGCATTTT. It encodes CAWGGVNNQPQHF.

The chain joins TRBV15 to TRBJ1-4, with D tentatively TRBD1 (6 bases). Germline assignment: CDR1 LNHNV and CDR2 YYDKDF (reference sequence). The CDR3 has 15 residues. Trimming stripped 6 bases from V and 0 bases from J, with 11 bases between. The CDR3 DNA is TGTGCCACCAGGACCGGGACAACAACTAATGAAAAACTGTTTTTT. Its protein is CATRTGTTTNEKLFF.

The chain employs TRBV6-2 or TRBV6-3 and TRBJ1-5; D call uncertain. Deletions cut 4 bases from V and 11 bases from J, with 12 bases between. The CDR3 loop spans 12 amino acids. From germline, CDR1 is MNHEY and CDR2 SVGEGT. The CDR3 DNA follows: TGTGCCAGCAGTTCCCACTGGGAGGCCCAGCATTTT. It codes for CASSSHWEAQHF.

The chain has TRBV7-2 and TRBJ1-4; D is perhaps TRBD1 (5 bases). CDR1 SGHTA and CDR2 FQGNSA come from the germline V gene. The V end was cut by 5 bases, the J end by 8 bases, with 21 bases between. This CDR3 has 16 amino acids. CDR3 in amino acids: CASSLRAGSVGEKLFF. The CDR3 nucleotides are TGTGCCAGCAGCCTTAGAGCAGGGAGCGTAGGGGAAAAACTGTTTTTT.

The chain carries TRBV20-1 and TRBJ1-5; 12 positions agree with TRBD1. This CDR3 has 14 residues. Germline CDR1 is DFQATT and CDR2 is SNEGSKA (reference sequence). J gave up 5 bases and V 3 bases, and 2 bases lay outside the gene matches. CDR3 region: CSARGQGADQPQHF. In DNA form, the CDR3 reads TGCAGTGCTAGGGGACAGGGGGCAGATCAGCCCCAGCATTTT.

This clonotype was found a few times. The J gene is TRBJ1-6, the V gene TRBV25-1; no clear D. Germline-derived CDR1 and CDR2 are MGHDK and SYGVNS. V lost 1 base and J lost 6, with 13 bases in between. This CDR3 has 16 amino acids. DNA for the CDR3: TGTGCCAGCAGTGAATGGGGTTCAGGAAGTAATTCACCCCTCCACTTT. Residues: CASSEWGSGSNSPLHF.

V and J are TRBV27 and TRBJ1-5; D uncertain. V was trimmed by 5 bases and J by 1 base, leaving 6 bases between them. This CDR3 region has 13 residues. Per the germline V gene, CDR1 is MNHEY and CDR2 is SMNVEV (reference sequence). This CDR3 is CASSRQSNQPQHF. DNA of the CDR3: TGTGCCAGCAGTCGGCAGAGCAATCAGCCCCAGCATTTT.

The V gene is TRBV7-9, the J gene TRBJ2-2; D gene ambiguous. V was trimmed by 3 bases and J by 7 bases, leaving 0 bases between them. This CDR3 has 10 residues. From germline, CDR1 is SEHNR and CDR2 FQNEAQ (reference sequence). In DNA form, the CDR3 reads TGTGCCAGCAGCTTCGGGGAGCTGTTTTTT. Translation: CASSFGELFF.

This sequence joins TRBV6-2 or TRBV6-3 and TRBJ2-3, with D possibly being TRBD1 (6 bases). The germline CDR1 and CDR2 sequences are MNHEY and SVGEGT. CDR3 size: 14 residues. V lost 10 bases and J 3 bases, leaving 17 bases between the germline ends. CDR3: CATLAQGSTDTQYF. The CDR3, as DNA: TGTGCCACCCTTGCGCAGGGGTCAACAGATACGCAGTATTTT.

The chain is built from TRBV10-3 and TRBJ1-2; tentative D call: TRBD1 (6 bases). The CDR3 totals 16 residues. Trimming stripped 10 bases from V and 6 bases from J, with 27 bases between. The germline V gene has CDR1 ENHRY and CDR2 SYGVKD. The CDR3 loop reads CANRTWSRGFLDGYTF. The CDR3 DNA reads TGTGCCAACCGAACCTGGAGCAGGGGTTTTTTGGATGGCTACACCTTC.

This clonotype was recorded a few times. The CDR3 here is CASRPTPFLPGQPMETQYF. CDR3 coding DNA: TGTGCCAGCAGACCCACACCTTTCCTACCGGGACAGCCAATGGAGACCCAGTACTTC. This chain connects TRBV27 to TRBJ2-5; TRBD1 matches at 7 bases. From germline, CDR1 is MNHEY and CDR2 SMNVEV (reference sequence). V was clipped by 6 bases and J by 5 bases; unmatched bases: 24. The CDR3 extends over 19 amino acids.

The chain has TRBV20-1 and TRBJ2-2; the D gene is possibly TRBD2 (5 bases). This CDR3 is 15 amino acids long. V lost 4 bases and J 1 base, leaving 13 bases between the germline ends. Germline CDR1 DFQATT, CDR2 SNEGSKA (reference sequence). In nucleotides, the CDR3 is TGCAGTGCTACGTTTGCGGGCCTGAACACCGGGGAGCTGTTTTTT. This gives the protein CSATFAGLNTGELFF.

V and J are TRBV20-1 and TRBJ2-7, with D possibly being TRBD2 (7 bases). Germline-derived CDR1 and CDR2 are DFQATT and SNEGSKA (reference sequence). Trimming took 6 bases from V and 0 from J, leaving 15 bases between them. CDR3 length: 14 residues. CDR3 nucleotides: TGCAGTGCCGCCGGGGGGACACGCTCCTACGAGCAGTACTTC. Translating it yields CSAAGGTRSYEQYF.

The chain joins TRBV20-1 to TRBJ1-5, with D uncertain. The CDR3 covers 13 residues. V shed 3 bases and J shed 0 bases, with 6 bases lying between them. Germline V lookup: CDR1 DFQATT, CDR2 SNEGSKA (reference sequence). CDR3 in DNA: TGCAGTGCTAGCCGGGGTAGCAATCAGCCCCAGCATTTT. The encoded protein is CSASRGSNQPQHF.

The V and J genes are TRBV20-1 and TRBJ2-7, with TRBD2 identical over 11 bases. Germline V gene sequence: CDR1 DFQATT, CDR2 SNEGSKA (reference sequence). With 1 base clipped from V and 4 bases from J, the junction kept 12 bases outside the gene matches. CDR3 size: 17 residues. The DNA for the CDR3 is TGCAGTGCTAGAGTTACTAGCGGGAGAAAGTCGGGTTACGAGCAGTACTTC. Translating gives CSARVTSGRKSGYEQYF.

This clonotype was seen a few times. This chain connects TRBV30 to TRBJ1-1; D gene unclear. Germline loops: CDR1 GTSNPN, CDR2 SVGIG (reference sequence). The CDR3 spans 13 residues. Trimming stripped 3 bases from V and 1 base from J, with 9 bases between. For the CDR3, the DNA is TGTGCCTGGAGCTCAGGCGGGAACACTGAAGCTTTCTTT. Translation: CAWSSGGNTEAFF. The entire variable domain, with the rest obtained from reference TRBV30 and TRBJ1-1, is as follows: SQTIHQWPATLVQPVGSPLSLECTVEGTSNPNLYWYRQAAGRGLQLLFYSVGIGQISSEVPQNLSASRPQDRQFILSSKKLLLSDSGFYLCAWSSGGNTEAFFGQGTRLTVV.